This entry describes one T cell receptor beta chain. Its antigen is not identified. A read error may account for a junction end that differs from germline. The PCR employed 60 Vbeta primers together with 13 Jbeta primers. The table came from immunoSEQ multiplex PCR; TCRdb's copy has only in-frame clones and leaves some out. In all, the sample yields some 75,000 clones. In germline, CDR1 is SQVTM, CDR2 ANQGSEA. The CDR3 length is 14 residues. The data originate from a study of cytomegalovirus exposure and HLA in healthy donors. Study-level information: The study placed roughly four fifths of its approximately 400 genotyped donors in the Caucasian-associated ancestry cluster. Study conclusions and caveats: CMV antigen specificity was confirmed in vitro for a few CMV-associated chains. Clonal expansion, a later analysis showed, was greater in HLA-associated TCR beta chains than in equally common others.

Unrecorded immune exposure was likely among donors, who were nominally healthy when sampled. This clonotype originated in a boy aged 5-17 years in good health and CMV-seronegative. The sequencing sample was made of PBMCs. This chain uses TRBV29-1 with TRBJ1-1, with D perhaps TRBD1 (5 bases). This CDR3 is CSVEQVVADTEAFF. In DNA form, the CDR3 reads TGCAGTGTTGAACAGGTTGTGGCCGACACTGAAGCTTTCTTT. Filled out from reference TRBV29-1 and TRBJ1-1, the complete variable domain reads SAVISQKPSRDICQRGTSLTIQCQVDSQVTMMFWYRQQPGQSLTLIATANQGSEATYESGFVIDKFPISRPNLTFSTLTVSNMSPEDSSIYLCSVEQVVADTEAFFGQGTRLTVV.